This T cell receptor (beta chain) originates from a study of shared clonotypes between healthy human individuals. For the study at large: Samples came from two female and three male donors aged 18 to 49. General study points: The sole specimen, blood, was sampled, and tissue repertoires likely differ. Across subsets, estimated richness was generally greater for naive than for memory populations.

This CDR3 contains 16 residues. Germline V gene data show CDR1 as SGHTS and CDR2 as YDEGEE. With 5 bases clipped from V and 5 bases from J, the junction kept 14 bases outside the gene matches. 200 to 250 ng DNA, about 30,000 T cell genomes, went into each sorted-subset replicate PCR. Profiling relied on immunoSEQ multiplex PCR, and the TCRdb table lists in-frame clones only, not all of them. The sample carries about 600,000 clones, roughly 98% recorded once. Terminally differentiated effector memory CD45RA+ cells were left out of the naive CD8 fraction, which was CD45RO-negative and positively selected for CCR7. Points on this clone: The antigen remains undetermined.

The J gene is TRBJ2-7, the V gene TRBV5-8, with 9 bases lining up with TRBD1. Material for sequencing was naive CD8+ T cells sorted from blood. This clonotype was obtained from a young man in good health. In nucleotides, the CDR3 is TGTGCCAGCAGTTTTCCCTTCCGGGACAGGGTTCACGAGCAGTACTTC. It translates to CASSFPFRDRVHEQYF. The whole variable domain, remainder taken from reference TRBV5-8 and TRBJ2-7, is EAGVTQSPTHLIKTRGQQATLRCSPISGHTSVYWYQQALGLGLQFLLWYDEGEERNRGNFPPRFSGRQFPNYSSELNVNALELEDSALYLCASSFPFRDRVHEQYFGPGTRLTVT.